This TCR beta chain is drawn from a study of cytomegalovirus exposure and HLA in healthy donors. CDR1 is GTSNPN and CDR2 is SVGIG in the germline V gene (reference sequence). The V and J ends lost 3 bases and 6 bases respectively, with 6 bases between them. This CDR3 comprises 12 residues. Primers for the PCR totalled 60 Vbeta and 13 Jbeta. The data were produced by immunoSEQ multiplex PCR, yet TCRdb's version contains in-frame clones alone and is incomplete. The sample shows about 36,000 clones, approximately 55% of them seen only once. This clonotype was sampled from a woman in her thirties or forties in good health and CMV-seropositive. The chain couples TRBV30 to TRBJ1-6; no clear D. Sequenced: PBMCs. CDR3 amino acids: CAWRAVNSPLHF. In nucleotides, the CDR3 is TGTGCCTGGAGGGCAGTTAATTCACCCCTCCACTTT.